This T cell receptor beta chain was sequenced for a study of cytomegalovirus exposure and HLA in healthy donors. Per the germline V gene, CDR1 is LNHDA and CDR2 is SQIVND (reference sequence). V gave up 3 bases and J gave up 6 bases, with 12 bases separating them. CDR3 length: 14 residues. Overall study results and limits: Cytomegalovirus association was listed for about 180 TCR beta chains. High specificity and sensitivity for cytomegalovirus status were reported for the classifier.

With regard to this clone: What it binds is unknown.

Using immunoSEQ multiplex PCR, the repertoire was profiled, and TCRdb retains in-frame clones only, with some absent. Here the sample spans 110,000 to 150,000 clones, approximately 94% being singletons. The chain links TRBV19 to TRBJ1-5; TRBD1 is a possible D gene (6 bases). This sequence was found in a young man in good health and CMV-seropositive. The source material was PBMCs. The chain's CDR3 is CASSMLGQGQPQHF. DNA for the CDR3: TGTGCCAGTAGTATGTTGGGACAAGGTCAGCCCCAGCATTTT.